In its sample, the clone carrying this TCR beta chain was seen a few times. Antigen specificity is unknown. All of the isolated RNA was reverse transcribed, so expressed TCRB transcripts were sequenced. Generated by immunoSEQ multiplex PCR, the TCRdb table keeps only in-frame clones and is missing some. The sample includes roughly 300,000 clones, 7% to 10% of them seen just once. Germline V gene sequence: CDR1 SGHRS, CDR2 YFSETQ. The V end lost 0 bases, the J end lost 5 bases, and 8 bases lay between the germline ends. The CDR3 is 13 amino acids. These data are taken from a study of beta chain features in type 1 diabetes. Study-level results: There was a possibility that cDNA sequencing over-represented cells with high TCR expression. Within each of all four CD4+ subsets, Type 1 diabetes patients had TCRB CDR3s that were moderately but significantly shorter.

The chain couples TRBV5-1 to TRBJ2-5; D call uncertain. The material sequenced was central memory CD4+ T cells from blood. The TCR originated in a man aged 25-45 years with type 1 diabetes. As DNA, the CDR3 is TGCGCCAGCAGCTTGGGTGCTTCGGAGACCCAGTACTTC. Translating gives CASSLGASETQYF.